The clone carrying this TCR beta chain was seen many times. The data stem from a study of T-cell reconstitution after alpha-beta-depleted transplantation in children. Germline CDR1 and CDR2: SGHDT and YYEEEE. The CDR3 covers 16 residues. Trimming removed 3 bases from V and 5 bases from J, with 18 bases in between. The library targeted TCRbeta and was prepared with unique molecular identifiers. TCRdb ran MiXCR on the PCR reads and lists one entry per CDR3 protein. The sample yields 200,000 or so distinct CDR3 sequences, under 8.5% seen once. The chain is built from TRBV5-6 and TRBJ2-1, with a weak D call TRBD1 (6 bases). The clonotype comes from a male patient between 2 and 10 years old who had a stem cell transplant for acute myeloid leukemia, so the T cells may come from the graft donor. The starting material was PBMCs, mostly from graft donor cells, obtained 360 days after TCRalphabeta/CD19-depleted stem cell transplant. Here the CDR3 DNA reads TGTGCCAGCAGCTCTCAGGGGAAGATTTTTGACAATGAGCAGTTCTTC. It codes for CASSSQGKIFDNEQFF.